The next 19 T cell receptor beta chains were all read from a single sample in a study of T cell responses to AZD1222 COVID-19 vaccine. The assay was immunoSEQ multiplex PCR, and TCRdb's table has in-frame clones only and misses some. This sample has just over 60,000 clones; approximately 83% occur once, and the top ten carry roughly 13%. Material: peripheral blood, obtained on day 0 of AZD1222 vaccination. The receptors were sampled from an adult in good health.

The rearrangement links TRBV24-1 to TRBJ2-5; TRBD1 might be the D (6 bases). The CDR3 covers 15 residues. Germline V gene lookup returns CDR1 KGHDR and CDR2 SFDVKD. V lost 2 bases, J lost 0 bases, and 9 bases lay in between. CDR3 nucleotides: TGTGCCACCAGTGATTCCCGGGACAACCAAGAGACCCAGTACTTC. Protein product: CATSDSRDNQETQYF.

The chain is built from TRBV9 and TRBJ2-2; maybe TRBD2 (5 bases). This CDR3 has 13 amino acids. Between the trimmed V and J ends, which lost 7 bases and 3 bases, there was a span of 10 bases. Germline V gene data show CDR1 as SGDLS and CDR2 as YYNGEE. The CDR3 region has the DNA TGTGCCAGCGAGTGGGGAGACACCGGGGAGCTGTTTTTT. It is translated as CASEWGDTGELFF.

This chain joins TRBV4-1 and TRBJ1-2; tentative D call: TRBD1 (6 bases). Germline assignment: CDR1 MGHRA and CDR2 YSYEKL. V dropped 0 bases and J dropped 8 bases, with 16 bases sitting between them. This CDR3 contains 15 residues. CDR3 protein: CASSQDRGAIYGYTF. CDR3 sequence (DNA): TGCGCCAGCAGCCAAGATCGGGGGGCGATATACGGCTACACCTTC.

The CDR3 loop is CASSLDGSGANVLTF. In nucleotides, the CDR3 is TGTGCCAGCAGCTTAGATGGGTCTGGGGCCAACGTCCTGACTTTC. The chain combines TRBV7-2 with TRBJ2-6, with D uncertain. V was pared by 1 base and J by 1 base, with 5 bases between. Germline CDR1 SGHTA, CDR2 FQGNSA. CDR3 length: 15 residues.

This clone was found a few times. J is TRBJ2-5 and V is TRBV7-2, with 13 nucleotides matching TRBD2. Germline CDR1 is SGHTA and CDR2 is FQGNSA. V gave up 5 bases and J gave up 1 base; unmatched junction bases: 10. CDR3 length: 18 residues. CDR3: CASSPGLAGWGPQETQYF. CDR3 nucleotides: TGTGCCAGCAGCCCGGGACTAGCGGGGTGGGGACCCCAAGAGACCCAGTACTTC. The complete variable domain, with remaining parts taken from reference TRBV7-2 and TRBJ2-5, reads GAGVSQSPSNKVTEKGKDVELRCDPISGHTALYWYRQSLGQGLEFLIYFQGNSAPDKSGLPSDRFSAERTGGSVSTLTIQRTQQEDSAVYLCASSPGLAGWGPQETQYFGPGTRLLVL.

This clone was counted between two and nine times. The chain recombines TRBV30 with TRBJ2-7; possible D gene TRBD1, 6 bases. From germline, CDR1 is GTSNPN and CDR2 SVGIG (reference sequence). The CDR3 extends over 12 amino acids. The V gene lost 0 bases and the J gene lost 4 bases, with 7 bases spanning the gap. The CDR3 DNA reads as TGTGCCTGGAGTGTAGGGGGTTACGAGCAGTACTTC. Protein: CAWSVGGYEQYF. The full variable domain, its missing parts supplied by reference TRBV30 and TRBJ2-7, is SQTIHQWPATLVQPVGSPLSLECTVEGTSNPNLYWYRQAAGRGLQLLFYSVGIGQISSEVPQNLSASRPQDRQFILSSKKLLLSDSGFYLCAWSVGGYEQYFGPGTRLTVT.

This clone was counted between two and nine times. J is TRBJ2-1 and V is TRBV5-5, with D tentatively TRBD1 (5 bases). V dropped 0 bases and J dropped 1 base, with 11 bases sitting between them. This CDR3 has 16 amino acids. Germline lookup yields CDR1 SGHKS and CDR2 YYEKEE (reference sequence). The CDR3: CASSLEGLGSYNEQFF. In nucleotides, the CDR3 is TGTGCCAGCAGCTTGGAGGGGTTGGGATCCTACAATGAGCAGTTCTTC.

The chain carries TRBV6-2 or TRBV6-3 and TRBJ1-2, with TRBD1 as a possible D gene (5 bases). Germline loops: CDR1 MNHEY, CDR2 SVGEGT. This CDR3 has 13 residues. The V gene lost 2 bases and the J gene lost 2 bases, with 6 bases spanning the gap. The CDR3 loop reads CASSYRDNYGYTF. DNA for the CDR3: TGTGCCAGCAGTTACCGGGACAACTATGGCTACACCTTC.

The rearrangement links TRBV6-5 to TRBJ2-7; 8 positions agree with TRBD1. There are 15 residues in the CDR3. Per germline, CDR1 MNHEY and CDR2 SVGAGI. V was pared by 0 bases and J by 2 bases, with 3 bases of the junction left unmatched. CDR3 residues: CASSYSSQGAYEQYF. In DNA, the CDR3 is TGTGCCAGCAGTTACTCATCACAGGGGGCCTACGAGCAGTACTTC.

The chain has TRBV15 and TRBJ1-6; 9 nucleotides align to TRBD1. V was pared by 5 bases and J by 6 bases, with 5 bases of the junction left unmatched. The CDR3 sequence is 15 residues long. The germline gives CDR1 LNHNV, CDR2 YYDKDF (reference sequence). DNA for the CDR3: TGTGCCACCAGCTCCGACAGGGGGTTTAATTCACCCCTCCACTTT. This gives the protein CATSSDRGFNSPLHF.

The chain joins TRBV13 to TRBJ1-4, with D unresolved. The CDR3 sequence is 15 residues long. V was clipped by 5 bases and J by 8 bases, with 18 bases between them. CDR1 PRHDT and CDR2 FYEKMQ come from the germline V gene (reference sequence). In DNA form, the CDR3 reads TGTGCCAGCAGCCCAGAGGGTCCTAGGGAGGAAAAACTGTTTTTT. Its translation is CASSPEGPREEKLFF.

The rearrangement links TRBV2 to TRBJ2-2, with 7 nucleotides matching TRBD1. The junction had 10 bases not matched to a gene; V was cut back by 6 bases and J by 3 bases. The CDR3 runs 16 residues. Germline CDR1 is SNHLY and CDR2 is FYNNEI. The CDR3 bases are TGTGCCAGCAGGAGGGGGCGTCGTCAAGACACCGGGGAGCTGTTTTTT. It specifies CASRRGRRQDTGELFF. Combining the CDR3 with reference TRBV2 and TRBJ2-2 gives the whole variable domain EPEVTQTPSHQVTQMGQEVILRCVPISNHLYFYWYRQILGQKVEFLVSFYNNEISEKSEIFDDQFSVERPDGSNFTLKIRSTKLEDSAMYFCASRRGRRQDTGELFFGEGSRLTVL.

V usage is TRBV7-2 and J usage is TRBJ1-1; 7 nucleotides line up with TRBD1. Germline-derived CDR1 and CDR2 are SGHTA and FQGNSA. The CDR3 contains 15 residues. Trimming took 5 bases from V and 7 from J; bases not matched to a gene: 13. In DNA form, the CDR3 reads TGTGCCAGCAGCCCTCGACAGGGCTTCTCAGGTGAAGCTTTCTTT. Translation gives CASSPRQGFSGEAFF.

This clone was observed many times. J is TRBJ1-1 and V is TRBV6-6; 9 nucleotides match TRBD1. CDR3 size: 14 residues. After removal of 5 bases from V and 4 bases from J, the junction contained 5 bases not matched to a gene. Looked up from germline, CDR1 is MNHNY and CDR2 is SVGAGI (reference sequence). The CDR3 coding sequence is TGTGCCAGCAGTCTACAGGGGGCGGCCACTGAAGCTTTCTTT. Its protein is CASSLQGAATEAFF.

The chain has TRBV2 and TRBJ1-2, with D possibly being TRBD1 (6 bases). From germline, CDR1 is SNHLY and CDR2 FYNNEI. The CDR3 runs to 16 residues. V lost 3 bases, J lost 7 bases, and 21 bases lay in between. The CDR3 nucleotides read TGTGCCAGCAGTGACCTACAGGGAAGAAGGGGAGCTGGCTACACCTTC. It codes for CASSDLQGRRGAGYTF.

V and J are TRBV28 and TRBJ2-5; TRBD1 matches 8 bases. CDR1 and CDR2 (germline): MDHEN, SYDVKM. The V gene end was trimmed by 5 bases and the J gene end by 5 bases; junction bases not matched to a gene: 7. The CDR3 is made up of 14 amino acids. The CDR3 reads CASSPRGQVETQYF. CDR3 coding DNA: TGTGCCAGCAGTCCCAGGGGGCAAGTGGAGACCCAGTACTTC.

This clone is medium-sized by share. At the DNA level, this CDR3 is encoded by other sequences in the same sample as well. The chain combines TRBV5-1 with TRBJ1-5; D is possibly TRBD1 (5 bases). This CDR3 comprises 13 residues. Between the trimmed V and J ends, which lost 0 bases and 9 bases, there was a span of 10 bases. In germline, CDR1 is SGHRS, CDR2 YFSETQ. Written as DNA, the CDR3 is TGCGCCAGCAGCTTGGAAGGGGATCGGCCCCAGCATTTT. The encoded protein is CASSLEGDRPQHF. Looking up the rest from reference TRBV5-1 and TRBJ1-5 gives the full variable domain: KAGVTQTPRYLIKTRGQQVTLSCSPISGHRSVSWYQQTPGQGLQFLFEYFSETQRNKGNFPGRFSGRQFSNSRSEMNVSTLELGDSALYLCASSLEGDRPQHFGDGTRLSIL.

The V call is TRBV20-1, the J call TRBJ1-2; no definite D call. The V gene lost 6 bases and the J gene lost 7 bases, with 6 bases spanning the gap. The CDR3 length is 9 residues. Germline loops: CDR1 DFQATT, CDR2 SNEGSKA (reference sequence). CDR3 residues: CSAPGGYTF. CDR3 DNA: TGCAGTGCCCCAGGTGGCTACACCTTC.

The J gene is TRBJ2-5, the V gene TRBV9; 7 bases align to TRBD2. Germline V gives CDR1 SGDLS, CDR2 YYNGEE. CDR3 size: 13 residues. Losses at the gene ends were 0 bases for V and 7 bases for J; bases not matched to a gene: 3. CDR3 in amino acids: CASSVGTGGTQYF. CDR3 DNA sequence: TGTGCCAGCAGCGTAGGAACGGGAGGGACCCAGTACTTC.